These 16 T cell receptor beta chains came from one sample sequenced in a study of glioma-infiltrating T cells after dendritic cell vaccination. Time point given: after dendritic cell vaccination, including at tumor progression/relapse. Libraries were prepared by immunoSEQ multiplex PCR; TCRdb keeps only in-frame clonotypes and omits some of them. The table records 90,000 to 110,000 clones, 90% of them present only once. The material sequenced was blood, taken after dendritic cell vaccination. The receptors were gathered from a human donor with glioblastoma.

The CDR3 nucleotides are TGTGCCAGCAGCTTAGCAGGGACTAACACTGAAGCTTTCTTT. Encoded protein: CASSLAGTNTEAFF. The chain links TRBV11-3 to TRBJ1-1; tentative D call: TRBD1 (5 bases). Looked up from germline, CDR1 is SGHNT and CDR2 is YENEEA. This CDR3 region has 14 residues. V lost 1 base to trimming and J lost 2 bases, with 8 bases between them.

The chain is built from TRBV7-8 and TRBJ2-5, with D tentatively TRBD1 (6 bases). Per the germline V gene, CDR1 is SGHVS and CDR2 is FQNEAQ. Deletions cut 8 bases from V and 2 bases from J, with 12 bases between. The length of the CDR3 is 13 residues. CDR3 amino acids: CASCLGTQETQYF. The CDR3 DNA sequence: TGTGCCAGCTGCCTCGGGACACAAGAGACCCAGTACTTC.

The chain employs TRBV2 and TRBJ1-5; D not resolved. This CDR3 is built from 13 residues. CDR1 SNHLY and CDR2 FYNNEI come from the germline V gene. V lost 6 bases to trimming and J lost 1 base, with 7 bases between them. The CDR3 nucleotides read TGTGCCAGCAGGGCGGGCAGCAATCAGCCCCAGCATTTT. It yields the protein CASRAGSNQPQHF. The whole variable domain, remainder taken from reference TRBV2 and TRBJ1-5, is EPEVTQTPSHQVTQMGQEVILRCVPISNHLYFYWYRQILGQKVEFLVSFYNNEISEKSEIFDDQFSVERPDGSNFTLKIRSTKLEDSAMYFCASRAGSNQPQHFGDGTRLSIL.

Worth noting for this clone: With a much larger clone just one base away, this may be a read error. J is TRBJ2-7 and V is TRBV6-1, with TRBD1 matching 11 bases. CDR1 MNHNS and CDR2 SASEGT come from the germline V gene. J gave up 3 bases and V 6 bases, and 7 bases lay outside the gene matches. This CDR3 is 15 amino acids long. The CDR3 protein is CASSSRGQGDYEQYF. In DNA form, the CDR3 reads TGTGCCAGCAGCTCCCGGGGACAGGGGGACTACGAGCAGTACTTC.

The chain carries TRBV6-5 and TRBJ2-5; 9 nucleotides line up with TRBD1. The CDR3 runs to 15 residues. Germline CDR1 reads MNHEY; CDR2 reads SVGAGI. Trimming took 5 bases from V and 5 from J; bases not matched to a gene: 9. CDR3 in DNA: TGTGCCAGCAGTAACCTAGGACAGGGGAGGGAGACCCAGTACTTC. Encoded protein: CASSNLGQGRETQYF.

The chain has TRBV6-5 and TRBJ1-1, with TRBD1 as a possible D gene (6 bases). The CDR3 has 15 amino acids. CDR1 MNHEY and CDR2 SVGAGI come from the germline V gene. With 6 bases removed from V and 1 base from J, the gap between germline ends came to 15 bases. The CDR3 sequence is CASRQKTGRNTEAFF. The CDR3 DNA reads TGTGCCAGCAGACAAAAGACAGGTCGGAACACTGAAGCTTTCTTT.

The V call is TRBV19, the J call TRBJ1-1, with no clear D. Trimming took 1 base from V and 4 from J, leaving 7 bases between them. This CDR3 contains 13 residues. The germline V gene has CDR1 LNHDA and CDR2 SQIVND (reference sequence). CDR3 bases: TGTGCCAGTAGTATAGTTGAGTCCACTGAAGCTTTCTTT. It is translated as CASSIVESTEAFF.

This clone has a single count. The chain employs TRBV30 and TRBJ1-1, with D possibly TRBD1 on 5 matching bases. The V gene's germline CDR1 is GTSNPN and CDR2 SVGIG (reference sequence). The length of the CDR3 is 16 residues. Between the trimmed V and J ends, which lost 0 bases and 2 bases, there was a span of 16 bases. The DNA of the CDR3 is TGTGCCTGGAGTGTACAAGGCTGGGGCCATAACACTGAAGCTTTCTTT. It encodes CAWSVQGWGHNTEAFF.

The chain uses TRBV9 and TRBJ1-3; no clear D. Looked up from germline, CDR1 is SGDLS and CDR2 is YYNGEE. The V gene lost 1 base and the J gene lost 12 bases, with 14 bases spanning the gap. This CDR3 region has 13 residues. As DNA, the CDR3 is TGTGCCAGCAGCGTATCCCCAACTAAAGGCATATATTTT. It translates to CASSVSPTKGIYF.

The J gene is TRBJ2-1, the V gene TRBV6-4, with TRBD2 matching 10 bases. V was pared by 5 bases and J by 6 bases, with 7 bases of the junction left unmatched. Germline values: CDR1 MRHNA, CDR2 SNTAGT. The CDR3 runs 15 residues. The CDR3 DNA is TGTGCCAGCAGTCCTCTAGCGGGGGCAACCAATGAGCAGTTCTTC. It codes for CASSPLAGATNEQFF.

V is TRBV10-3 and J is TRBJ1-1, with D perhaps TRBD1 (6 bases). The CDR3 length is 16 residues. Germline CDR1 and CDR2: ENHRY and SYGVKD. V gave up 4 bases and J gave up 1 base, with 16 bases separating them. The CDR3 DNA follows: TGTGCCATCAGTGTCGGCGTTACAGGGACGAACACTGAAGCTTTCTTT. This codes for CAISVGVTGTNTEAFF.

The V and J genes are TRBV5-1 and TRBJ2-5; 8 bases fit TRBD2. Judging by the DNA end, TRBJ2-7 fits better; the J call may be wrong. Germline V CDR1 and CDR2: SGHRS, YFSETQ. The CDR3 has 13 residues. This chain's CDR3 is CASSSGLAYEQYF. CDR3 DNA sequence: TGCGCCAGCAGCTCGGGACTAGCCTACGAGCAGTACTTC.

The chain carries TRBV27 and TRBJ1-1, with D possibly matching TRBD1 (5 bases). Germline assignment: CDR1 MNHEY and CDR2 SMNVEV (reference sequence). V shed 2 bases and J shed 8 bases, with 9 bases lying between them. The CDR3 loop spans 12 amino acids. As DNA, the CDR3 is TGTGCCAGCAGTTTACAGGGAAGGGAAGCTTTCTTT. Its protein is CASSLQGREAFF.

This clone was counted only a few times. The V call is TRBV18, the J call TRBJ2-7; 9 bases fit TRBD1. Germline CDR1 and CDR2: KGHSH and LQKENI. This CDR3 is 15 amino acids long. V lost 0 bases and J lost 5; bases outside the gene matches: 5. The CDR3 nucleotides are TGTGCCAGCTCACCACCGGACAGGGGTCTTAACGAGCAGTACTTC. Its translation is CASSPPDRGLNEQYF.

This clone was seen a single time. The chain couples TRBV27 to TRBJ1-1; 7 bases map to TRBD1. Germline loops: CDR1 MNHEY, CDR2 SMNVEV (reference sequence). J gave up 1 base and V 10 bases, and 18 bases lay outside the gene matches. The CDR3 length is 17 residues. CDR3 protein: CATTPSGGHPRNTEAFF. CDR3 sequence (DNA): TGTGCCACTACCCCCTCAGGGGGGCACCCCAGGAACACTGAAGCTTTCTTT.

This chain joins TRBV9 and TRBJ1-1; D is perhaps TRBD1 (6 bases). Germline CDR1 SGDLS, CDR2 YYNGEE. Trimming took 4 bases from V and 0 from J, leaving 10 bases between them. This CDR3 spans 14 amino acids. The CDR3 nucleotides are TGTGCCAGCAGCCGGGACATCATGAACACTGAAGCTTTCTTT. Residues: CASSRDIMNTEAFF.